The 5 T cell receptor beta chains below all came from one sample that was sequenced in a study of T-cell memory formation after mild COVID-19. In TCRdb, the 5' RACE reads were re-called with MiXCR into one record per CDR3 protein. In the table there are 270,000 or so distinct CDR3 sequences, 18% of which are singletons. Sequenced sample: PBMCs or a T cell subset sorted from them (not recorded which). These receptor sequences come from a man younger than 35 who had mild COVID-19 (a few samples of this study predate the infection). Cell type and time point are not known.

This chain connects TRBV6-2 or TRBV6-3 to TRBJ2-7; 7 nucleotides agree with TRBD1. This CDR3 is built from 13 residues. CDR1 and CDR2 (germline): MNHEY, SVGEGT. V gave up 2 bases and J gave up 7 bases; unmatched junction bases: 5. CDR3 DNA: TGTGCCAGCAGTTACCGCGGCAGGGGGGAGCAGTACGTC. This translates into CASSYRGRGEQYV.

The chain couples TRBV12-3 or TRBV12-4 to TRBJ1-1, with TRBD1 matching over 8 bases. V shed 8 bases, J shed 5 bases, and the junction held 7 bases outside the gene matches. The CDR3 totals 13 residues. The CDR3 region is CASSTGVATEAFF. The CDR3 bases are TGTGCCAGCTCGACAGGGGTTGCGACTGAAGCTTTCTTT.

Only a few counts were recorded for this clonotype. The chain employs TRBV7-9 and TRBJ2-3, with D unresolved. The CDR3 spans 14 residues. CDR1 and CDR2 from the germline V gene are SEHNR and FQNEAQ (reference sequence). V dropped 6 bases and J dropped 6 bases, with 16 bases sitting between them. The DNA of the CDR3 is TGTGCCAGCAGTTCATACGACTGGCCGGATACGCAGTATTTT. Its protein is CASSSYDWPDTQYF.

The V gene is TRBV5-1, the J gene TRBJ2-3; 10 bases map to TRBD2. The CDR3 length is 15 residues. In germline, CDR1 is SGHRS, CDR2 YFSETQ. Trimming removed 4 bases from V and 2 bases from J; junction bases left unmatched: 4. This CDR3 is CASSKAGGYTDTQYF. The CDR3 coding sequence is TGCGCCAGCAGCAAAGCGGGGGGGTACACAGATACGCAGTATTTT.

V gene TRBV20-1 combines with J gene TRBJ1-5, with 12 nucleotides matching TRBD1. Germline CDR1 reads DFQATT; CDR2 reads SNEGSKA (reference sequence). The CDR3 runs 13 residues. Trimming removed 5 bases from V and 5 bases from J; junction bases left unmatched: 1. The CDR3 region has the DNA TGCAGTGCTGGGACAGGGGGCCATCAGCCCCAGCATTTT. It codes for CSAGTGGHQPQHF.